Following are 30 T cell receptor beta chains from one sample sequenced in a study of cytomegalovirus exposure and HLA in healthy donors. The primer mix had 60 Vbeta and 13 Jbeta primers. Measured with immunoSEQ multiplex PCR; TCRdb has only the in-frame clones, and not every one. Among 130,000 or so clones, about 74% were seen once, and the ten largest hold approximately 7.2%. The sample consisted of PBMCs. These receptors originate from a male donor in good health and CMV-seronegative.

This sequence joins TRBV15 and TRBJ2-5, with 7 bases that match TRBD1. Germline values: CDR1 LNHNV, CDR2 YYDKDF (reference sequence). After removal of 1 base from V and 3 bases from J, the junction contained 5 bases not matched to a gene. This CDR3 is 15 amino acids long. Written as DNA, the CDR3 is TGTGCCACCAGCAGAGCAGGGGGACGGGAAGAGACCCAGTACTTC. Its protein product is CATSRAGGREETQYF.

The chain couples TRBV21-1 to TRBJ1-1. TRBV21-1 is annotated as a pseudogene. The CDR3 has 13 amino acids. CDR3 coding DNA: TGTGCCAGCAGTGGGACTCCCCGGTCTGAAGCTTTCTTT. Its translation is CASSGTPRSEAFF.

The CDR3 sequence is CASRGTGVVNTEAFF. The DNA for the CDR3 is TGCGCCAGCAGGGGGACAGGGGTGGTGAACACTGAAGCTTTCTTT. The V gene is TRBV5-1, the J gene TRBJ1-1, with 10 bases identical to TRBD1. Germline assignment: CDR1 SGHRS and CDR2 YFSETQ. The V gene end was trimmed by 5 bases and the J gene end by 0 bases; junction bases not matched to a gene: 4. CDR3 length: 15 residues.

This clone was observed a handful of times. The chain's CDR3 is CASSPPGQGWEQYF. CDR3 DNA sequence: TGTGCCAGCAGCCCTCCGGGACAGGGGTGGGAGCAGTACTTC. V is TRBV7-2 and J is TRBJ2-7; 10 bases are a match to TRBD1. Germline values: CDR1 SGHTA, CDR2 FQGNSA. V lost 5 bases and J lost 7; bases outside the gene matches: 8. The length of the CDR3 is 14 residues.

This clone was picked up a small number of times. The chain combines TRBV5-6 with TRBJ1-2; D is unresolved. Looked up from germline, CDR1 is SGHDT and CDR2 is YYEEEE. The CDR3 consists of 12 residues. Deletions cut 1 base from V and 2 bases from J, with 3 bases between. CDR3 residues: CASSLRNYGYTF. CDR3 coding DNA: TGTGCCAGCAGCTTGCGGAACTATGGCTACACCTTC.

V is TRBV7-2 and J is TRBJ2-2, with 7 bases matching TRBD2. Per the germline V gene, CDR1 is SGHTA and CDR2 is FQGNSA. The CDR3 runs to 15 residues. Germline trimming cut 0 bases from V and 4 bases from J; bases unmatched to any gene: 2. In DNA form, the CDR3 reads TGTGCCAGCAGCTTAGCGGGGGGGAGCACCGGGGAGCTGTTTTTT. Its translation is CASSLAGGSTGELFF.

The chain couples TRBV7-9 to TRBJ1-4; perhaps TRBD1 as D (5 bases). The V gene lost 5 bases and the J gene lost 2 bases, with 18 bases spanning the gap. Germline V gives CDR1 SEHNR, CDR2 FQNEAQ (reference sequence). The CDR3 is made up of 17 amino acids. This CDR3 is CASSPSRGAATNEKLFF. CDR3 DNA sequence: TGTGCCAGCAGCCCCTCCCGCGGGGCGGCGACTAATGAAAAACTGTTTTTT.

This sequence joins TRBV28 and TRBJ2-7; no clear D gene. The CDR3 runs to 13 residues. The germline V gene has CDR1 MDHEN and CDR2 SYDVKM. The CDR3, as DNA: TGTTTTTTCAAGCAGAAGGCGGCATACGAGCAGTACTTC. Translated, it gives CFFKQKAAYEQYF.

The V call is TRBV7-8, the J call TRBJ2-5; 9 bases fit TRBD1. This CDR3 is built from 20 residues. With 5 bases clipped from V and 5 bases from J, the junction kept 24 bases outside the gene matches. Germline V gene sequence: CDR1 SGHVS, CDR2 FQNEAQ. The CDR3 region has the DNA TGTGCCAGCAGCCTGCGGAATAGCGTTCGCCCCGGACAGGGGAGGGAGACCCAGTACTTC. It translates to CASSLRNSVRPGQGRETQYF.

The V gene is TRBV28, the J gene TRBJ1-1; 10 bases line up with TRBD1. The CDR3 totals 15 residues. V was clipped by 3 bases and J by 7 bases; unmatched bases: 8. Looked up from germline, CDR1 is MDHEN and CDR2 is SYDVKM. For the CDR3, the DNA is TGTGCCAGCAGTTTCGGGACAGGGGCGTTTTTTGAAGCTTTCTTT. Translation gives CASSFGTGAFFEAFF.

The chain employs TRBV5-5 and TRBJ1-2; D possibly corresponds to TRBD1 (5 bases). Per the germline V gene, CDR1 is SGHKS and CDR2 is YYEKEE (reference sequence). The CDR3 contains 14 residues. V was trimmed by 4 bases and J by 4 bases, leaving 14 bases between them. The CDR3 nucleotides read TGTGCCAGCAGCCCCGCGGGGGACTTCTATGGCTACACCTTC. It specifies CASSPAGDFYGYTF. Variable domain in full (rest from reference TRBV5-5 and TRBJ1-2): DAGVTQSPTHLIKTRGQQVTLRCSPISGHKSVSWYQQVLGQGPQFIFQYYEKEERGRGNFPDRFSARQFPNYSSELNVNALLLGDSALYLCASSPAGDFYGYTFGSGTRLTVV.

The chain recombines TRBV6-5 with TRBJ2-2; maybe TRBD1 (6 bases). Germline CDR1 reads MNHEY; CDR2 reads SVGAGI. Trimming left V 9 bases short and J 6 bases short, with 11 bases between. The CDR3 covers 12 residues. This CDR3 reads CASFRGSGELFF. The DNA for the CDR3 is TGTGCCAGTTTCAGGGGTTCCGGGGAGCTGTTTTTT.

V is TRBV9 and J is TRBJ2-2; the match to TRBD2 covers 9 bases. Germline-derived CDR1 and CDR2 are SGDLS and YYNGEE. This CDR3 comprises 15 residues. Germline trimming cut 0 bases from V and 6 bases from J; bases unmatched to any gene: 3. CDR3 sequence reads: CASSVGLAEAGELFF. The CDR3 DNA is TGTGCCAGCAGCGTAGGACTAGCGGAGGCCGGGGAGCTGTTTTTT.

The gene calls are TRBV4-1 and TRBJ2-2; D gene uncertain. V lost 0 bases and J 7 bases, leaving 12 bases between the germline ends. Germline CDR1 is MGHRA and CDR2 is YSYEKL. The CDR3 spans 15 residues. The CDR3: CASSQDRMRSGELFF. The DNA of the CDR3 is TGCGCCAGCAGCCAAGATAGAATGCGGAGCGGGGAGCTGTTTTTT.

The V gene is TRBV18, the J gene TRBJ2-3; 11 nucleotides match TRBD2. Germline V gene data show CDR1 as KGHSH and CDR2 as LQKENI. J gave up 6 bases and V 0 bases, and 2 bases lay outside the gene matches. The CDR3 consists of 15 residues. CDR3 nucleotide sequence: TGTGCCAGCTCACCACCTTCTAGCGGGAGGGATACGCAGTATTTT. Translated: CASSPPSSGRDTQYF.

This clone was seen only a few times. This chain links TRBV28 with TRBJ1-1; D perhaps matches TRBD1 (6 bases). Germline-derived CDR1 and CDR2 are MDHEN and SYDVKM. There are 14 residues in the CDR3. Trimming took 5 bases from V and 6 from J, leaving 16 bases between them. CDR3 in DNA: TGTGCCAGCAGTATAGAGACAGGTTTCGCTGAAGCTTTCTTT. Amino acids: CASSIETGFAEAFF.

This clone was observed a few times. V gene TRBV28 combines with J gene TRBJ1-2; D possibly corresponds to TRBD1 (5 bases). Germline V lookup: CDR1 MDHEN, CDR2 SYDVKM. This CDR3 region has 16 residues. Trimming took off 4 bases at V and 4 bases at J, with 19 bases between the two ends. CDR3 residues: CASSSSVGGSPYGYTF. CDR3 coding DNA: TGTGCCAGCAGTTCCTCAGTGGGGGGAAGCCCCTATGGCTACACCTTC.

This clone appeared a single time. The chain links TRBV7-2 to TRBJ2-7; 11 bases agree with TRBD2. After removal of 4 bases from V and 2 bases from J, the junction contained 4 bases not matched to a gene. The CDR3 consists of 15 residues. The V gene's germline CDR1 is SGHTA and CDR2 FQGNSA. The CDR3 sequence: CASSWGTSGTYEQYF. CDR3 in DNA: TGTGCCAGCAGCTGGGGGACTAGCGGAACCTACGAGCAGTACTTC.

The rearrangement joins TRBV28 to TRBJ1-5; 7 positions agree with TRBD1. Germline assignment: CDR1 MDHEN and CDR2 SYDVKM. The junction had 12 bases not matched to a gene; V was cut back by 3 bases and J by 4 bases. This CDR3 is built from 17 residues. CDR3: CASSFDTGTALNQPQHF. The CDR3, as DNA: TGTGCCAGCAGTTTCGATACCGGGACAGCCTTGAATCAGCCCCAGCATTTT.

The chain's CDR3 is CAWRGGLGTDTQYF. CDR3 nucleotide sequence: TGTGCCTGGAGAGGGGGCCTGGGCACAGATACGCAGTATTTT. The chain is built from TRBV30 and TRBJ2-3; 7 positions agree with TRBD1. The V segment lost 3 bases and the J segment 1 base; nucleotides outside the gene matches: 4. The CDR3 is 14 residues long. CDR1 and CDR2 from the germline V gene are GTSNPN and SVGIG (reference sequence).

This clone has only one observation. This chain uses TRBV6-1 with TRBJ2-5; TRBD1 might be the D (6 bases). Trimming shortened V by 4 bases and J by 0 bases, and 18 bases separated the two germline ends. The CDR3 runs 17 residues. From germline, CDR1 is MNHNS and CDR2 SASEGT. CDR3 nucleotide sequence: TGTGCCAGCAGTGCCTTGGGGGCGGGCCCGTACCAAGAGACCCAGTACTTC. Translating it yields CASSALGAGPYQETQYF.

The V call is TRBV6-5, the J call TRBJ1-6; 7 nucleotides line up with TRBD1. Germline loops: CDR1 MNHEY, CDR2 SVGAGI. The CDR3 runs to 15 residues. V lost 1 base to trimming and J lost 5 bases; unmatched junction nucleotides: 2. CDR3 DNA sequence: TGTGCCAGCAGTTACTGGGACAGAGATAATTCACCCCTCCACTTT. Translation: CASSYWDRDNSPLHF.

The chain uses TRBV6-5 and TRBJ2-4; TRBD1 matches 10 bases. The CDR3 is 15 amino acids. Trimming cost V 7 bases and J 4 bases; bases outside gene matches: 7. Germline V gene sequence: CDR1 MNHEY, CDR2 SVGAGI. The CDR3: CASKAPGQGKNIQYF. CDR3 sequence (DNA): TGTGCCAGCAAAGCCCCGGGACAGGGGAAAAACATTCAGTACTTC.

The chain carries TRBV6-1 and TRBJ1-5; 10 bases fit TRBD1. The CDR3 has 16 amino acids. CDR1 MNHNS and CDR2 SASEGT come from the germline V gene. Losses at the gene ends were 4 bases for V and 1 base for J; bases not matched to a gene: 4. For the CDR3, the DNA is TGTGCCAGCAGTGCTTCGGACAGGGGGAGCAATCAGCCCCAGCATTTT. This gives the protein CASSASDRGSNQPQHF.

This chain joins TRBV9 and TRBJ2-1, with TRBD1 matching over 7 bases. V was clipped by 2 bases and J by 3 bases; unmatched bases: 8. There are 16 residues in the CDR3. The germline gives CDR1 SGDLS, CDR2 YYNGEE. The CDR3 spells CASSVSRDRYYNEQFF. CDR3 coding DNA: TGTGCCAGCAGCGTTAGCCGGGACAGATACTACAATGAGCAGTTCTTC.

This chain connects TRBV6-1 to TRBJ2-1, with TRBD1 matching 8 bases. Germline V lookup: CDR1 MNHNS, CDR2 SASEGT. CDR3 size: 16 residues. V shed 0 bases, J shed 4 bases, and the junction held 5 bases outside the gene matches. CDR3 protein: CASSEARTGGYNEQFF. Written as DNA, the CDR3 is TGTGCCAGCAGTGAAGCCCGAACAGGGGGTTACAATGAGCAGTTCTTC.

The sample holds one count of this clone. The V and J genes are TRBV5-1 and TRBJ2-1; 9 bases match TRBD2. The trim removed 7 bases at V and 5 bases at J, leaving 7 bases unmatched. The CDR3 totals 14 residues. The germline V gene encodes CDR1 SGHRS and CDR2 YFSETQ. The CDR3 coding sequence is TGCGCCAGCGACGCGGGAGGGAGGAACAATGAGCAGTTCTTC. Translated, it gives CASDAGGRNNEQFF.

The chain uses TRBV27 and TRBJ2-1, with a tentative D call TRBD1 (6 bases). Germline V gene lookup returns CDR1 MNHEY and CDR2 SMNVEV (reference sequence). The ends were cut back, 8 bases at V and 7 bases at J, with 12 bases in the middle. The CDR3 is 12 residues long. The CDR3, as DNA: TGTGCCAGCGTGGGGGCGGAGAATGAGCAGTTCTTC. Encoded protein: CASVGAENEQFF.

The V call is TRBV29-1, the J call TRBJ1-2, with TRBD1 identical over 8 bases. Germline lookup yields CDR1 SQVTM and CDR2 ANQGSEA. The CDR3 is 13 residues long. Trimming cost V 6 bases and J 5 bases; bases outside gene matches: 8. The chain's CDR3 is CSVPGQGEYGYTF. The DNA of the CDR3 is TGCAGCGTCCCAGGACAGGGTGAATATGGCTACACCTTC.

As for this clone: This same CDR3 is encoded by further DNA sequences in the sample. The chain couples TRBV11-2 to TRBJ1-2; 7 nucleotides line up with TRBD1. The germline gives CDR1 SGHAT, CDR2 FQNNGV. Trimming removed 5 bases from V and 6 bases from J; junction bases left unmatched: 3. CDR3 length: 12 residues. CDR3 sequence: CASSRDRDGYTF. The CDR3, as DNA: TGTGCCAGCAGCCGAGACAGGGATGGCTACACCTTC.